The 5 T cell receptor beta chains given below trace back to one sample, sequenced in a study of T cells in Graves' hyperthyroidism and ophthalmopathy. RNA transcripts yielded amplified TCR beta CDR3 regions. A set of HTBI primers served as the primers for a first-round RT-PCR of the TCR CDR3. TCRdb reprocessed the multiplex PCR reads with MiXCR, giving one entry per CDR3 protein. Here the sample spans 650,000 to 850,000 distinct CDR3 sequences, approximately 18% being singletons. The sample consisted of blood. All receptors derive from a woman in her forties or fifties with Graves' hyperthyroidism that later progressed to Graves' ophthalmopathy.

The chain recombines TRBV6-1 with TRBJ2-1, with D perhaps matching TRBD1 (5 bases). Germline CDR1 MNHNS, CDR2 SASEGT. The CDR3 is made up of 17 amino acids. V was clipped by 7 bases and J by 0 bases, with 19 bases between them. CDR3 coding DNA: TGTGCCAGCACCCGAAGGGGTAGCTTTCTCTCCTACAATGAGCAGTTCTTC. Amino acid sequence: CASTRRGSFLSYNEQFF.

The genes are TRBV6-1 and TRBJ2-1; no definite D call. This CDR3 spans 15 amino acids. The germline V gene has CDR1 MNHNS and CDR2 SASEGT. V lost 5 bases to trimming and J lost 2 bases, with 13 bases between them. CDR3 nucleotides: TGTGCCAGCAGTCGTCGTCAGTCTCCCTACAATGAGCAGTTCTTC. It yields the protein CASSRRQSPYNEQFF.

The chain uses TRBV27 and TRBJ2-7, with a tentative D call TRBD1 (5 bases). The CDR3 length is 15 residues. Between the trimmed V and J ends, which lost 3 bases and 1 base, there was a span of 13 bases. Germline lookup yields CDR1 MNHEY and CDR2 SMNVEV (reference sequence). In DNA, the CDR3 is TGTGCCAGCAGTTTGCGCAGGGTAAATTCCTACGAGCAGTACTTC. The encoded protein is CASSLRRVNSYEQYF.

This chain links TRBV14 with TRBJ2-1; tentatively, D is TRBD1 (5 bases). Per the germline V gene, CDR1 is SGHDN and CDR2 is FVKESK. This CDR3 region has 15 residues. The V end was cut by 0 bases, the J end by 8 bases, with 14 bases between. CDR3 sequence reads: CASSQEGARYHEQFF. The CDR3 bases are TGTGCCAGCAGCCAAGAAGGGGCTAGGTACCATGAGCAGTTCTTC.

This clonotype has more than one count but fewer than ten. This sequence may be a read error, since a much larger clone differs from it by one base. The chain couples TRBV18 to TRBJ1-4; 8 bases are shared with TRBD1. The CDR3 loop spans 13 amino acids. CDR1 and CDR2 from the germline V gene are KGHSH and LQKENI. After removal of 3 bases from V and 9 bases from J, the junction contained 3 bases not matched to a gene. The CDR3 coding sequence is TGTGCCAGCTCACCGGACAGGGATAAAAAACTGTTTTTT. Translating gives CASSPDRDKKLFF.